This T cell receptor beta chain derives from a study of T-cell memory formation after mild COVID-19. Study results and caveats: While clones contracting from day 15 to 85 were balanced between CD4 and CD8, later expanders leaned CD4+. There was no confirmation that second-wave clones peaking on day 37 were SARS-CoV-2 specific.

In the case of this clonotype: Its antigen remains unidentified.

Trimming took 6 bases from V and 12 from J, leaving 12 bases between them. The CDR3 is made up of 11 amino acids. TCRdb reprocessed the 5' RACE reads via MiXCR and lists one record per CDR3 protein. Found here are a few hundred thousand distinct CDR3 sequences, 16% of them singletons; the top ten hold 20% to 25%. The V call is TRBV12-3 or TRBV12-4, the J call TRBJ2-1; D ambiguous. The sample was PBMCs or a T cell subset sorted from them (not recorded which). The TCR comes from a man aged 18 to 29 who had mild COVID-19 (a few samples of this study predate the infection). Cell type and time point are not known. The CDR3 loop is CASSRVGVQFF. As DNA, the CDR3 is TGTGCCAGCAGCCGAGTGGGCGTGCAGTTCTTC.